The 8 T cell receptor beta chains given below trace back to one sample, sequenced in a study of blood T cell repertoires in COVID-19. Here immunoSEQ multiplex PCR was the method, and the copy in TCRdb shows in-frame clones only, minus some. The sample carries more than 150,000 clones, around nine tenths recorded once. Sequencing was performed on peripheral blood. These receptors were obtained from a man over 45 with acute or convalescent COVID-19.

This clone was found once. The chain carries TRBV7-3 and TRBJ2-4, with a tentative D call TRBD2 (6 bases). CDR3 size: 13 residues. Germline V gives CDR1 SGHTA, CDR2 FQGTGA. Trimming took 3 bases from V and 9 from J, leaving 12 bases between them. This CDR3 reads CASSFSGQGIQYF. CDR3 nucleotide sequence: TGTGCCAGCAGCTTTAGCGGCCAGGGCATTCAGTACTTC.

In regard to this clone: The junction departs from germline at one end; a sequencing error may be responsible. The chain couples TRBV7-8 to TRBJ1-2, with 8 bases identical to TRBD1. From germline, CDR1 is SGHVS and CDR2 FQNEAQ. This CDR3 is 15 amino acids long. CDR3 nucleotide sequence: TGTGCCAGCAGCCCACGGACAGGGTTTAACGATGGCTACACCTTC. As protein: CASSPRTGFNDGYTF.

V usage is TRBV19 and J usage is TRBJ1-1; 7 bases fit TRBD1. Trimming at V came to 6 bases and at J to 1 base, leaving 8 bases not matched to a gene. CDR1 and CDR2 (germline): LNHDA, SQIVND (reference sequence). The CDR3 spans 15 residues. The CDR3 nucleotides read TGTGCCAGTAGAAAATCTGGGACAGCGAACACTGAAGCTTTCTTT. It codes for CASRKSGTANTEAFF. The full variable domain, its missing parts supplied by reference TRBV19 and TRBJ1-1, is DGGITQSPKYLFRKEGQNVTLSCEQNLNHDAMYWYRQDPGQGLRLIYYSQIVNDFQKGDIAEGYSVSREKKESFPLTVTSAQKNPTAFYLCASRKSGTANTEAFFGQGTRLTVV.

In DNA, the CDR3 is TGTGCCAGCAGCCAAGACGAAGCGGGAGTGGAGACCCAGTACTTC. Its translation: CASSQDEAGVETQYF. The chain uses TRBV14 and TRBJ2-5; 8 bases map to TRBD2. This CDR3 is 15 amino acids long. Germline CDR1 SGHDN, CDR2 FVKESK. After removal of 0 bases from V and 5 bases from J, the junction contained 5 bases not matched to a gene.

J is TRBJ1-5 and V is TRBV5-1; D is unresolved. Between the trimmed V and J ends, which lost 2 bases and 4 bases, there was a span of 10 bases. The germline V gene encodes CDR1 SGHRS and CDR2 YFSETQ. CDR3 length: 14 amino acids. The CDR3 DNA reads TGCGCCAGCAGCTTCAGTGAGGTAAATCAGCCCCAGCATTTT. Its translation: CASSFSEVNQPQHF.

The CDR3 sequence: CASFDRVDQPQHF. The CDR3 DNA sequence: TGTGCCAGTTTCGACAGGGTGGATCAGCCCCAGCATTTT. This rearrangement joins TRBV28 to TRBJ1-5, with TRBD1 matching 7 bases. The V gene end was trimmed by 9 bases and the J gene end by 5 bases; junction bases not matched to a gene: 7. Germline V lookup: CDR1 MDHEN, CDR2 SYDVKM. This CDR3 region has 13 residues.

This sequence joins TRBV29-1 and TRBJ2-5; TRBD2 might be the D (6 bases). This CDR3 spans 12 amino acids. The ends were cut back, 5 bases at V and 2 bases at J, with 9 bases in the middle. Germline CDR1 SQVTM, CDR2 ANQGSEA. This CDR3 reads CSVRLGQETQYF. CDR3 sequence (DNA): TGCAGCGTTCGACTAGGGCAAGAGACCCAGTACTTC.

The CDR3 sequence: CASSTMDISTDTQYF. The CDR3 DNA reads TGTGCCAGCAGTACTATGGACATTAGCACAGATACGCAGTATTTT. The chain carries TRBV28 and TRBJ2-3, with TRBD1 as a possible D gene (5 bases). The CDR3 consists of 15 residues. Germline values: CDR1 MDHEN, CDR2 SYDVKM. Deletions cut 5 bases from V and 0 bases from J, with 12 bases between. Drawing the rest from reference TRBV28 and TRBJ2-3, the complete variable domain is DVKVTQSSRYLVKRTGEKVFLECVQDMDHENMFWYRQDPGLGLRLIYFSYDVKMKEKGDIPEGYSVSREKKERFSLILESASTNQTSMYLCASSTMDISTDTQYFGPGTRLTVL.